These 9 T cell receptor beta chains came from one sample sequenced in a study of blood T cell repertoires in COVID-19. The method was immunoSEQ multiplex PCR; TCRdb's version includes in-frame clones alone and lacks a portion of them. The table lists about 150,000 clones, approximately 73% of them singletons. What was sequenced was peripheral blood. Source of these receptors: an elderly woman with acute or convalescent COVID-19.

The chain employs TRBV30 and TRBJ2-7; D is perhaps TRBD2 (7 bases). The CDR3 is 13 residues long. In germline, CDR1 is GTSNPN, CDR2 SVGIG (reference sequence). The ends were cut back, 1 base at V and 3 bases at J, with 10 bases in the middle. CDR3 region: CAWSEGEGYEQYF. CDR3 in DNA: TGTGCCTGGAGTGAGGGGGAGGGCTACGAGCAGTACTTC.

For the CDR3, the DNA is TGTGCCAGCAGCCCACGGGGGGGGCTTAGAGCCGGGGAGCTGTTTTTT. Protein product: CASSPRGGLRAGELFF. This chain uses TRBV7-3 with TRBJ2-2; 8 nucleotides agree with TRBD2. Germline CDR1 is SGHTA and CDR2 is FQGTGA. Trimming at V came to 5 bases and at J to 6 bases, leaving 11 bases not matched to a gene. This CDR3 has 16 amino acids.

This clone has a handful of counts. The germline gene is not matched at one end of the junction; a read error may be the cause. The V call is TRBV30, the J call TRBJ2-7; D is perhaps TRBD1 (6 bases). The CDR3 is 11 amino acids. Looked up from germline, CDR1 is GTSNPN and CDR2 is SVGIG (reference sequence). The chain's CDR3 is CAWSFDRSIDF. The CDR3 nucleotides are TGTGCCTGGAGTTTTGACAGGTCTATAGACTTC.

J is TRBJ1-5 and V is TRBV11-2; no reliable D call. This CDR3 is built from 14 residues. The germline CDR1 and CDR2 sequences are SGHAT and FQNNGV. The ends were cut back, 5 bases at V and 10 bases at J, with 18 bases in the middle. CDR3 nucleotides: TGTGCCAGCAGCATCGGAAACCATGGAGGCCCCCAGCATTTT. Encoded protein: CASSIGNHGGPQHF.

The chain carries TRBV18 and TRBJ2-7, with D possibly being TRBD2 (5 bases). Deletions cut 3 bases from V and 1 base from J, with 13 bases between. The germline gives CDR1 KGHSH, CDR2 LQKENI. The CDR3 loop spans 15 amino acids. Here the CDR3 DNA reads TGTGCCAGCTCACCTGCCGAGGGCATTTCCTACGAGCAGTACTTC. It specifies CASSPAEGISYEQYF.

The CDR3 protein is CASSPWAQQSSYGYTF. The CDR3 DNA follows: TGTGCCAGCAGCCCCTGGGCCCAACAAAGCTCATATGGCTACACCTTC. The chain employs TRBV7-9 and TRBJ1-2; no definite D call. V dropped 5 bases and J dropped 5 bases, with 21 bases sitting between them. CDR3 length: 16 residues. Germline V CDR1 and CDR2: SEHNR, FQNEAQ (reference sequence).

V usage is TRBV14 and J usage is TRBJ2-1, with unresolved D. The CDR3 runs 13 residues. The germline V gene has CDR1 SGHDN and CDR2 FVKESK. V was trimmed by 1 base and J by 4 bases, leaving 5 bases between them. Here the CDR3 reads CASSQVMYNEQFF. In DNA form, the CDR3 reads TGTGCCAGCAGCCAAGTTATGTACAATGAGCAGTTCTTC.

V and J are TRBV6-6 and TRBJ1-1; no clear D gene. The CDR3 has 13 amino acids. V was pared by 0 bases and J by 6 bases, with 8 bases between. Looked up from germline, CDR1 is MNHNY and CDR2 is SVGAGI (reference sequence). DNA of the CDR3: TGTGCCAGCAGTTACTCGGACTTCGCTGAAGCTTTCTTT. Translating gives CASSYSDFAEAFF.

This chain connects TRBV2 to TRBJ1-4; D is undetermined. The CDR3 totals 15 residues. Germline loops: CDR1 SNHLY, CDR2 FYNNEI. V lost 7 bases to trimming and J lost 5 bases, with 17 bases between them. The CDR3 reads CASTTSTGGNEKLFF. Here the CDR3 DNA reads TGTGCCAGCACCACCTCGACGGGAGGGAATGAAAAACTGTTTTTT.